This T cell receptor (beta chain) was identified during a study of OX40 agonist ivuxolimab in advanced cancers. V shed 3 bases and J shed 0 bases, with 9 bases lying between them. Germline assignment: CDR1 SQVTM and CDR2 ANQGSEA. The length of the CDR3 is 13 residues. Assay: immunoSEQ multiplex PCR; the TCRdb copy retains only in-frame clones and omits some. The data show about 28,000 clones, with 75% to 95% seen just once and about 24% held by the top ten. Study outcomes and limitations: CD8+ T cells averaged more expanded clones than CD4+. Antigen targets of the expanded peripheral T cells went undetermined.

In the case of this clone: Its antigen is undetermined.

The receptor was isolated from an adult with an advanced solid tumor such as melanoma, head and neck, liver or kidney cancer. The specimen comprised CD4+ or CD8+ T cells sorted from blood, sampled in a trial of the OX40 agonist ivuxolimab. The gene calls are TRBV29-1 and TRBJ2-7; D uncertain. The chain's CDR3 is CSVEGQASYEQYF. CDR3 coding DNA: TGCAGCGTTGAGGGTCAGGCCTCCTACGAGCAGTACTTC.